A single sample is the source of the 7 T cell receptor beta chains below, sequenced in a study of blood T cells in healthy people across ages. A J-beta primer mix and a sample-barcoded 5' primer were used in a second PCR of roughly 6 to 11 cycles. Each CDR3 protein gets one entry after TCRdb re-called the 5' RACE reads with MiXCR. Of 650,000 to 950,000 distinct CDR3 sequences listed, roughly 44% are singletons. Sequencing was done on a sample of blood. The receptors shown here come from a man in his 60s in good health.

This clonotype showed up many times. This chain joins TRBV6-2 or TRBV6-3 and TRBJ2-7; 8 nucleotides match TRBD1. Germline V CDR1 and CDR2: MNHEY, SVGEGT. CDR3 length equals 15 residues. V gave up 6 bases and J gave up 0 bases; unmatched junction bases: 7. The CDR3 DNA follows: TGTGCCAGCAGGATCTGGACAGGGAGCTCCTACGAGCAGTACTTC. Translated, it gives CASRIWTGSSYEQYF.

Here the CDR3 reads CSAQRGGKEGYGYTF. CDR3 nucleotides: TGCAGTGCTCAAAGAGGGGGGAAGGAGGGCTATGGCTACACCTTC. The chain has TRBV20-1 and TRBJ1-2; TRBD1 is a possible D gene (6 bases). The V gene's germline CDR1 is DFQATT and CDR2 SNEGSKA (reference sequence). V lost 5 bases to trimming and J lost 4 bases, with 20 bases between them. The CDR3 has 15 amino acids.

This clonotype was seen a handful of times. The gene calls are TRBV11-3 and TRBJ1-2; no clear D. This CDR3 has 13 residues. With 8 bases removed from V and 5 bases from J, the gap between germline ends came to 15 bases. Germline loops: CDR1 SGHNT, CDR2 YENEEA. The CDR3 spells CASSGVGSYGYTF. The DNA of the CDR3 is TGTGCCAGCTCCGGTGTGGGTAGTTATGGCTACACCTTC.

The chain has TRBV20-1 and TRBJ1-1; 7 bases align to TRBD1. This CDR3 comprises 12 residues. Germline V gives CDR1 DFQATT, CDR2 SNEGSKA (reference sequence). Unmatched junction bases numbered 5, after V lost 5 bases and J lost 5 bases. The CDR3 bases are TGCAGTGCTCAACAGGGGAAAACTGAAGCTTTCTTT. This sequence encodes CSAQQGKTEAFF.

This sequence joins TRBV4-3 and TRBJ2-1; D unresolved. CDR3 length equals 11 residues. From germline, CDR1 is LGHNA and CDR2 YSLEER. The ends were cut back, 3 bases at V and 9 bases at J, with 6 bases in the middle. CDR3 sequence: CASSHRGEQFF. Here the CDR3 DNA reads TGCGCCAGCAGCCATCGCGGTGAGCAGTTCTTC.

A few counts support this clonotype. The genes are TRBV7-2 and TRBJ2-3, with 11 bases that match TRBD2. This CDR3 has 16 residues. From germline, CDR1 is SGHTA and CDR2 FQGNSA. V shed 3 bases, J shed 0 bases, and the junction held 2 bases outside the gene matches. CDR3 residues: CASSFTSGGSTDTQYF. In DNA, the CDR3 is TGTGCCAGCAGCTTCACTAGCGGGGGTAGCACAGATACGCAGTATTTT. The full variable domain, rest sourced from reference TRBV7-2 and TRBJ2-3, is GAGVSQSPSNKVTEKGKDVELRCDPISGHTALYWYRQSLGQGLEFLIYFQGNSAPDKSGLPSDRFSAERTGGSVSTLTIQRTQQEDSAVYLCASSFTSGGSTDTQYFGPGTRLTVL.

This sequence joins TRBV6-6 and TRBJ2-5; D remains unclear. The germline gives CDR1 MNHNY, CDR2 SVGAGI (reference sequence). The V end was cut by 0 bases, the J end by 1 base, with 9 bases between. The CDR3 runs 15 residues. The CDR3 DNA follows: TGTGCCAGCAGTTACTCGTACGGATCCCAAGAGACCCAGTACTTC. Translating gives CASSYSYGSQETQYF.